The 12 T cell receptor beta chains below were found in one sample sequenced in a study of T cell repertoires in cytomegalovirus infection. TCRdb re-called the reads through MiXCR, storing one row per CDR3 protein. The sample has under 150,000 distinct CDR3 sequences; 30% are singletons. Antigens of these TCRs are unknown. The sample consisted of CD8+ T cells from cultured PBMCs, taken from culture after CMV antigen stimulation. The receptors were sampled from a human donor in good health (CMV status not recorded). Some clones in this sample may be carry-over from other donors' samples.

This chain uses TRBV7-2 with TRBJ2-5; D is undetermined. The CDR3 has 15 amino acids. With 2 bases removed from V and 2 bases from J, the gap between germline ends came to 12 bases. Germline V gene sequence: CDR1 SGHTA, CDR2 FQGNSA. The CDR3 spells CASSLRWGIQETQYF. As DNA, the CDR3 is TGTGCCAGCAGCTTACGGTGGGGAATACAAGAGACCCAGTACTTC.

The rearrangement uses TRBV27 and TRBJ2-3; 7 positions agree with TRBD2. Germline-derived CDR1 and CDR2 are MNHEY and SMNVEV (reference sequence). The CDR3 is 15 amino acids. J lost 4 bases, V lost 2 bases, and 6 bases had no gene match. The CDR3 loop is CASSLTGGGADTQYF. CDR3 sequence (DNA): TGTGCCAGCAGTTTAACGGGGGGAGGGGCAGATACGCAGTATTTT.

The chain combines TRBV28 with TRBJ2-1; no clear D. Trimming shortened V by 5 bases and J by 3 bases, and 5 bases separated the two germline ends. This CDR3 comprises 12 residues. The germline gives CDR1 MDHEN, CDR2 SYDVKM. Here the CDR3 DNA reads TGTGCCAGCAGTCAATACTACAATGAGCAGTTCTTC. Protein: CASSQYYNEQFF.

This clonotype showed up many times. The CDR3 protein is CASSDRTVGYTF. CDR3 DNA sequence: TGTGCCAGCAGCGACAGGACCGTTGGCTACACCTTC. The chain combines TRBV7-2 with TRBJ1-2; a possible D gene is TRBD1 (6 bases). Deletions cut 5 bases from V and 7 bases from J, with 11 bases between. The length of the CDR3 is 12 residues. CDR1 is SGHTA and CDR2 is FQGNSA in the germline V gene.

This chain uses TRBV5-1 with TRBJ1-6; D not resolved. With 0 bases removed from V and 8 bases from J, the gap between germline ends came to 9 bases. Germline V CDR1 and CDR2: SGHRS, YFSETQ. The CDR3 contains 14 residues. The CDR3 loop reads CASSLVGEYSPLHF. The CDR3 region has the DNA TGCGCCAGCAGCTTGGTGGGCGAGTATTCACCCCTCCACTTT.

This clonotype has a count of ten or more. The rearrangement joins TRBV7-9 to TRBJ1-1, with D hard to call. Germline V CDR1 and CDR2: SEHNR, FQNEAQ (reference sequence). V dropped 1 base and J dropped 7 bases, with 13 bases sitting between them. CDR3 length: 14 residues. CDR3 coding DNA: TGTGCCAGCAGCTTAGTTGCCGCGGGGATTGAAGCTTTCTTT. It codes for CASSLVAAGIEAFF.

This clonotype came up once. This chain joins TRBV4-3 and TRBJ2-1, with D perhaps matching TRBD2 (5 bases). This CDR3 has 18 residues. The germline gives CDR1 LGHNA, CDR2 YSLEER. The germline V and J ends were trimmed by 0 bases and 2 bases, with 17 bases remaining between them. CDR3 nucleotides: TGCGCCAGCAGCCAAGAACCCTTGGGAGACTTCCCCTACAATGAGCAGTTCTTC. Translation: CASSQEPLGDFPYNEQFF.

This chain links TRBV5-6 with TRBJ1-2; TRBD1 aligns across 10 bases. CDR3 size: 15 residues. In germline, CDR1 is SGHDT, CDR2 YYEEEE. V gave up 3 bases and J gave up 7 bases; unmatched junction bases: 9. The chain's CDR3 is CASSYRQGAMTGYTF. For the CDR3, the DNA is TGTGCCAGCAGCTATAGACAGGGGGCAATGACTGGCTACACCTTC.

The J gene is TRBJ2-6, the V gene TRBV6-5, with D perhaps TRBD1 (5 bases). This CDR3 is 16 amino acids long. Trimming left V 4 bases short and J 3 bases short, with 13 bases between. The germline V gene encodes CDR1 MNHEY and CDR2 SVGAGI. The CDR3 DNA is TGTGCCAGCAGTTTGACAGCCGAAGGTGGGGCCAACGTCCTGACTTTC. This sequence encodes CASSLTAEGGANVLTF.

The CDR3 here is CASSFGGGSYEQYF. As DNA, the CDR3 is TGTGCCAGCAGCTTCGGCGGGGGATCCTACGAGCAGTACTTC. The chain recombines TRBV7-2 with TRBJ2-7; 7 nucleotides align to TRBD2. Germline V gene lookup returns CDR1 SGHTA and CDR2 FQGNSA. V trimming: 3 bases; J trimming: 1 base; junction bases outside the gene matches: 3. The CDR3 spans 14 residues.

The genes are TRBV27 and TRBJ1-4, with unresolved D. Per the germline V gene, CDR1 is MNHEY and CDR2 is SMNVEV (reference sequence). V lost 7 bases to trimming and J lost 2 bases, with 11 bases between them. This CDR3 contains 14 residues. The CDR3 reads CASTTRRTNEKLFF. The DNA of the CDR3 is TGTGCCAGCACCACGAGGAGGACTAATGAAAAACTGTTTTTT.

This clonotype was detected only a few times. The chain joins TRBV27 to TRBJ2-5; D possibly uses TRBD1 or TRBD2 (5 bases each). The CDR3 has 13 residues. V dropped 1 base and J dropped 5 bases, with 8 bases sitting between them. The germline V gene has CDR1 MNHEY and CDR2 SMNVEV (reference sequence). The CDR3 DNA reads as TGTGCCAGCAGTTTATGGGGGATGGAGACCCAGTACTTC. It is translated as CASSLWGMETQYF.